This T cell receptor (beta chain) was retrieved from a study of molecular identifiers for immune sequencing clone quantification (dated by TCRdb to between 2017 and 2018). About the study as a whole: In a replicate experiment, RNA from roughly 20,000 or 100,000 naive CD8 T cells was split into five aliquots, four of which were sequenced. The study was a methods study using CD8 T cells to benchmark molecular-identifier clustering-based TCR repertoire sequencing (MIDCIRS) and TCR RNA copy counting.

The method behind the library was PCR. The sample was run on an Illumina HiSeq 4000. Bulk TCR libraries were made following a previously described method, with the TCR primers given in Table S5. The Qiagen AllPrep DNA/RNA kit was used to purify total RNA. Reads from multiple sequencing runs of the same library were pooled before analysis. The study's processing was this. Reads were retained only if their TCR constant sequence matched exactly, and those retained reads were trimmed to 150 nt and grouped according to their 12-nt molecular barcodes. Within each barcode group, reads were sub-clustered at a 15% Levenshtein threshold, and quality-weighted consensus sequences were built per RNA molecule. Non-functional sequences were removed, as were lower-count sequences one edit away from another. Barcode sub-clusters with fewer than 20% of the maximum read count were removed, based on fitting two negative binomial distributions. TCRdb applied fastp at Q25 and MiXCR to the public reads, then kept only in-frame beta chains. Entries that share a CDR3 protein sequence are merged under the most common genes and DNA. Clone size and V and J calls follow TCRdb, not the original study. In this sample the table shows just under 650,000 distinct CDR3 sequences, 20% of which occur a single time. The ten largest clones take up roughly 0.85% of the sample.

Libraries of naive CD8 T cells were built from around 20,000 to 990,000 sorted cells, with 10%, 30% or 50% of the purified RNA used. On a BD FACSAria II, naive CD8 T cells were FACS-sorted as CD8+CD4-CCR7+CD45RA+ and collected into RLT Plus buffer. Approximately nine TCR copies' worth of Jurkat RNA were spiked into roughly 19,000-1,000,000 naive CD8 T cell samples to test detection sensitivity. CD8 T cells were enriched with RosetteSep CD8+ T Cell Enrichment Cocktail and Ficoll-Paque, followed by ACK red cell lysis. This clonotype was seen repeatedly, ten times or more. Its specific antigen is unknown. There are no base qualities to consult, and no much larger clone falls within one base. General study outcomes and caveats: When barcode sub-clustering was not used, chimeric consensus sequences inflated TCR diversity, with chimeras reaching as high as 47%. Identical TCR molecules sharing a barcode could cause highly expanded clone sizes to be underestimated. In CMV-specific effector cells, clones with more than 20 RNA copies accounted for over 99% of molecules, whereas in naive cells such clones accounted for under 1%. The naive libraries included spiked-in Jurkat TCR RNA (fewer than eleven copies' worth), and this RNA is not part of the donor repertoire. Modeling indicated around 2.7 TCR RNA copies recovered per cell, compared with roughly 10 by digital PCR, which implies a capture efficiency of approximately 30%. Even against a background of 750,000 to 1,000,000 naive CD8 T cells, spiked-in Jurkat TCR RNA amounting to a single cell's worth was reported to be detectable.

The V end loses 6 bases and the J end loses 7 bases, and a stretch of 10 bases separates them. Reading from cysteine to phenylalanine, the CDR3 counts 11 amino acids. Only CDR3 DNA is held: 33 bases, read in frame from base 1. According to the germline V gene (reference sequence), CDR1 reads LNHDA and CDR2 reads SQIVND. The rearrangement joined TRBV19 to TRBJ2-7; no confident D gene assignment can be made. The TCR sequence derives from a human donor in good health. Some libraries in this study had Jurkat cell RNA spiked in. Sequenced input: naive CD8+ T cells from blood, with Jurkat cell RNA spiked in. Taken with the paper, the label for cell subset or site translates to: FACS-sorted CD8+CD4-CCR7+CD45RA+ naive T cells. The nucleotide sequence reads TGTGCCAGTAGGTCAGCCGAGGAGCAGTACTTC. Its coded protein is CASRSAEEQYF.